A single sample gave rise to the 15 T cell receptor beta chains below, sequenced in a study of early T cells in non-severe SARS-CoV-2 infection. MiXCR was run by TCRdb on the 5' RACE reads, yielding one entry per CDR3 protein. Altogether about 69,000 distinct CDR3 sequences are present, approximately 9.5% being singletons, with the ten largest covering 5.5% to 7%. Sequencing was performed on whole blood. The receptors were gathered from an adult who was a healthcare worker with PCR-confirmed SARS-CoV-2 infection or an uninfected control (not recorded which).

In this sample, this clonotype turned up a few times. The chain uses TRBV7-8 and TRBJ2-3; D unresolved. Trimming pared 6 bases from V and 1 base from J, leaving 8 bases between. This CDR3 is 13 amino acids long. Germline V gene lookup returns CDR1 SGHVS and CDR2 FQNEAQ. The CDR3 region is CASSSAGTDTQYF. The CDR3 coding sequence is TGTGCCAGCAGTTCTGCGGGCACAGATACGCAGTATTTT.

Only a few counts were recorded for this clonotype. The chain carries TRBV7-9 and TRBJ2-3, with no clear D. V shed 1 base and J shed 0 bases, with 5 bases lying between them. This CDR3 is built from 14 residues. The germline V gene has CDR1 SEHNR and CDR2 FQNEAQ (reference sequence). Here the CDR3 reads CASSLDGSTDTQYF. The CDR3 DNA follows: TGTGCCAGCAGCTTAGATGGCAGCACAGATACGCAGTATTTT.

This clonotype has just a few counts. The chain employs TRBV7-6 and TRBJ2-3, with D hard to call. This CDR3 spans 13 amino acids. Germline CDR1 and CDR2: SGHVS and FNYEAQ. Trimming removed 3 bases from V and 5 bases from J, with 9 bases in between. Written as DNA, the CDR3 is TGTGCCAGCAGCTTTCGGATCGGAGATACGCAGTATTTT. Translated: CASSFRIGDTQYF.

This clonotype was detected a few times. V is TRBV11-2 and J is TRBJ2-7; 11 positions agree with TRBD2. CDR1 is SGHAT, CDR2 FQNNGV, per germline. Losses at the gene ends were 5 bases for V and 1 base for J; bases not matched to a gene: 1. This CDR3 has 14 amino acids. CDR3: CASSGTSGSYEQYF. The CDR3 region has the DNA TGTGCCAGCAGCGGGACTAGCGGATCCTACGAGCAGTACTTC. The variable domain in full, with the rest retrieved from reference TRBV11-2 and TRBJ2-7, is EAGVAQSPRYKIIEKRQSVAFWCNPISGHATLYWYQQILGQGPKLLIQFQNNGVVDDSQLPKDRFSAERLKGVDSTLKIQPAKLEDSAVYLCASSGTSGSYEQYFGPGTRLTVT.

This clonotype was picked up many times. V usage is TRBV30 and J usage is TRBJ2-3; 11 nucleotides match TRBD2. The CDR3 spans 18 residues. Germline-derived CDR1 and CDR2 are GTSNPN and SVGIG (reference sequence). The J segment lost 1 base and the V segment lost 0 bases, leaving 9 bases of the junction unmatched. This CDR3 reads CAWSVPLLAGARTDTQYF. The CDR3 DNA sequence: TGTGCCTGGAGTGTACCCCTACTAGCGGGGGCCCGCACAGATACGCAGTATTTT.

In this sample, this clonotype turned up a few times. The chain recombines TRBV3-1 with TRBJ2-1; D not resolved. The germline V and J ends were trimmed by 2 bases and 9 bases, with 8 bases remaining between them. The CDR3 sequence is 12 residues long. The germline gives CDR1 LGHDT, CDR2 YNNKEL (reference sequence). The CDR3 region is CASSQSKLEQFF. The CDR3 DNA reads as TGTGCCAGCAGCCAATCTAAGCTTGAGCAGTTCTTC.

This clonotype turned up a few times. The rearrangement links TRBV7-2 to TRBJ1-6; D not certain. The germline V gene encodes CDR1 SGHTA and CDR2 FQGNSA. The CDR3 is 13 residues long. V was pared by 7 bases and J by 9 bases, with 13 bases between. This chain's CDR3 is CASKWGVRSPLHF. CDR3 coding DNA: TGTGCCAGCAAGTGGGGTGTGCGTTCACCCCTCCACTTT.

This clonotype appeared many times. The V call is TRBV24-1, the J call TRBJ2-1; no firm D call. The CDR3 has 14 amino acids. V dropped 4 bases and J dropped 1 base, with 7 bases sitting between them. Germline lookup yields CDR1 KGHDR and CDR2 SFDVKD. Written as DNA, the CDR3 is TGTGCCACCAGTGAGGCGAGGTCCTACAATGAGCAGTTCTTC. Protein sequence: CATSEARSYNEQFF.

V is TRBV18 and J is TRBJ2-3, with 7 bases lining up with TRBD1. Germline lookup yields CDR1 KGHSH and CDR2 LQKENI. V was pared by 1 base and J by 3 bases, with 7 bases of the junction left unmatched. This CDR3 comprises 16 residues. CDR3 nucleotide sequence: TGTGCCAGCTCACCACGGCCGGGACAGAGTACAGATACGCAGTATTTT. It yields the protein CASSPRPGQSTDTQYF. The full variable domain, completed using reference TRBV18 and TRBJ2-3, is NAGVMQNPRHLVRRRGQEARLRCSPMKGHSHVYWYRQLPEEGLKFMVYLQKENIIDESGMPKERFSAEFPKEGPSILRIQQVVRGDSAAYFCASSPRPGQSTDTQYFGPGTRLTVL.

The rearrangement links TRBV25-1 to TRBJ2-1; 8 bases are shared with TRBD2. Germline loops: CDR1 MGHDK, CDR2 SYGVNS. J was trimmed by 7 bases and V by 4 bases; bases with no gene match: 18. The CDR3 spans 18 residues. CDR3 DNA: TGTGCCAGCAGTGGAAGATCGAACGGGACTAGGGTGAGGAATGAGCAGTTCTTC. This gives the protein CASSGRSNGTRVRNEQFF.

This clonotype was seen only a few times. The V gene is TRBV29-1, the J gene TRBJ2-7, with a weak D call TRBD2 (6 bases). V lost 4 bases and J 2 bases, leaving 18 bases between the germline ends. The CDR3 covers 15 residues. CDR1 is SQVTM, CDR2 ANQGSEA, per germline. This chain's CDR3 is CSVVGGSSETYEQYF. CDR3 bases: TGCAGCGTTGTGGGGGGAAGTTCGGAAACCTACGAGCAGTACTTC.

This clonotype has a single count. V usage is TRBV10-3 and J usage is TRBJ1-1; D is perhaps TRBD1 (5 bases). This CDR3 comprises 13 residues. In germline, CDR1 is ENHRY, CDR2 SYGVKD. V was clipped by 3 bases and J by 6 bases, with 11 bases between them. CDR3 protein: CAISDRVSSEAFF. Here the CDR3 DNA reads TGTGCCATCAGTGACAGGGTGTCGTCTGAAGCTTTCTTT.

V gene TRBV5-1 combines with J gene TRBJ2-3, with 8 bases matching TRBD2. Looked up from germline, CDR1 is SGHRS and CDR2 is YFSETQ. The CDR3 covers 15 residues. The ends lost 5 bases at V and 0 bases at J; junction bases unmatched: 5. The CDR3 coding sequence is TGCGCCAGCAGTTCGGGACTAGGAAGCACAGATACGCAGTATTTT. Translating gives CASSSGLGSTDTQYF.

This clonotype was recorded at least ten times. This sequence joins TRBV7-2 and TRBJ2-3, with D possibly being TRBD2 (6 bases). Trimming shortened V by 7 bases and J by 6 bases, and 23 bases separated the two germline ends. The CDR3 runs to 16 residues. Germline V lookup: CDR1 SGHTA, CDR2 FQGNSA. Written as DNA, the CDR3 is TGTGCCAGCACCGATTCCGGGACTCTCCGCTCCGATACGCAGTATTTT. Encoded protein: CASTDSGTLRSDTQYF.

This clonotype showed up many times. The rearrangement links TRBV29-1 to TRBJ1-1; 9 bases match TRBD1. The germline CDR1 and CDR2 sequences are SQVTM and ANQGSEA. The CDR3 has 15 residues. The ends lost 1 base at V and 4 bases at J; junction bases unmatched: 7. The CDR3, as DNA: TGCAGCGTTGAAGGAGGGACAGGGATCACCACTGAAGCTTTCTTT. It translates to CSVEGGTGITTEAFF.